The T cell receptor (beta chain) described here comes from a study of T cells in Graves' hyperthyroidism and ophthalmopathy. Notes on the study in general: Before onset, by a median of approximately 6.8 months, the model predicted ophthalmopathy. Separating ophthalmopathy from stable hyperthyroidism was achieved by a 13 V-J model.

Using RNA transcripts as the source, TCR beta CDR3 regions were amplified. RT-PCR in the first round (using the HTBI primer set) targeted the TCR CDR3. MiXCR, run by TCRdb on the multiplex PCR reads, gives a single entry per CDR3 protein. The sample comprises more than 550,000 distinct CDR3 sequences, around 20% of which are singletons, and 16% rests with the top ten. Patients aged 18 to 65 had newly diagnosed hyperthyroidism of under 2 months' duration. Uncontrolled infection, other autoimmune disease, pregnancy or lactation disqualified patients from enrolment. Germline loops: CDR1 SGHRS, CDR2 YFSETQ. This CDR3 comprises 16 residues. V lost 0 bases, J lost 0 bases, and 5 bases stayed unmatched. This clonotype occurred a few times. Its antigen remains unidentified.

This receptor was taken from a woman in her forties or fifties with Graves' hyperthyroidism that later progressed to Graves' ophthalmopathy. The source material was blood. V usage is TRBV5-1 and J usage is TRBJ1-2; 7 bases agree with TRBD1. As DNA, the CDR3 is TGCGCCAGCAGCTTGGGAGGGGGCGCGACTAACTATGGCTACACCTTC. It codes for CASSLGGGATNYGYTF.